The clone carrying this T cell receptor (beta chain) has a count of ten or more. Its target is not known. The data are from a study of response to subunit inactivated influenza vaccine. Findings of the study overall: Every seasonal influenza vaccination brings in few new T cells, the authors suggested.

TCRdb recomputed calls from the RT-PCR reads with MiXCR, one row per CDR3 protein. The table records hundreds of thousands of distinct CDR3 sequences, 14% of them present only once. Germline V gene lookup returns CDR1 MNHEY and CDR2 SMNVEV (reference sequence). The CDR3 has 15 residues. Unmatched junction bases numbered 9, after V lost 4 bases and J lost 3 bases. The sequence was collected from a man aged 50 to 60 who received an inactivated influenza vaccine. The sample was PBMCs from blood, taken about 14 days before vaccination. V gene TRBV27 combines with J gene TRBJ2-7, with 7 bases fitting TRBD2. The CDR3, as DNA: TGTGCCAGCAGTTCTCGGGCGGGAGAACACTACGAGCAGTACTTC. Translation gives CASSSRAGEHYEQYF.